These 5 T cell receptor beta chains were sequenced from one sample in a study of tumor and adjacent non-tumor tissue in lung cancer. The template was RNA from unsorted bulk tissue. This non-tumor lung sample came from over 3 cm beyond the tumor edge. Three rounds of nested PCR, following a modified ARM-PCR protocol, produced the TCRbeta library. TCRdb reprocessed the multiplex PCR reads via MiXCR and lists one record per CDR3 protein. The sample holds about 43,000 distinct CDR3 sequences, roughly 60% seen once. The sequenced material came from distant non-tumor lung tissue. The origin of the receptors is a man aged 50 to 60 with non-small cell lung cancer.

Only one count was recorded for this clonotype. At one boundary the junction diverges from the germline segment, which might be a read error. CDR3 in amino acids: CASSSGTSPARLSYEQYF. The CDR3, as DNA: TGTGCTAGCAGTTCCGGGACTAGCCCAGCAAGACTTTCCTACGAGCAGTACTTC. The chain joins TRBV11-2 to TRBJ2-7; 9 positions agree with TRBD2. Germline V gene sequence: CDR1 SGHAT, CDR2 FQNNGV. The CDR3 extends over 18 amino acids.

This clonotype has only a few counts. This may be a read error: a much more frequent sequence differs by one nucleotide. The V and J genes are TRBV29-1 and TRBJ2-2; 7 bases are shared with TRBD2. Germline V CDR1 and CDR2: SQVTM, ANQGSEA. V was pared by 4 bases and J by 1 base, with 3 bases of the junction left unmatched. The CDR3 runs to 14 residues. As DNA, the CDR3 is TGCAGCGTTGCGACTAGCCTGAACACCGGGGAGCTGTTTTTT. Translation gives CSVATSLNTGELFF.

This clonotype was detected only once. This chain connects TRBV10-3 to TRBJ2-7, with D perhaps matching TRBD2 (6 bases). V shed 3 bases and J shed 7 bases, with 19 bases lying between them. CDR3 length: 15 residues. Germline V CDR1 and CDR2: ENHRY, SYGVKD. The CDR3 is CAISDSGGTGDEQYF. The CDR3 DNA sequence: TGTGCCATCAGTGATTCAGGAGGGACTGGCGATGAGCAGTACTTC.

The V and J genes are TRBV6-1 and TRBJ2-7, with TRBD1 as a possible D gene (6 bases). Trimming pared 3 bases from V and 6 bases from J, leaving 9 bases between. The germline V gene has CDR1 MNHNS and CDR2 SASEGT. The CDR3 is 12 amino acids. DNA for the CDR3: TGTGCCAGCAGTGAGGACAGTTTCGAGCAGTACTTC. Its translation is CASSEDSFEQYF.

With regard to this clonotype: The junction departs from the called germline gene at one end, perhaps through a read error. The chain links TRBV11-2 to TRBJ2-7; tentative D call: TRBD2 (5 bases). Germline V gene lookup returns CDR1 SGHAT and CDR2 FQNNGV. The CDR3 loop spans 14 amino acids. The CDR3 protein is CASSSGMPSYEQYF. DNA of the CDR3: TGTGCCAGCAGCTCCGGGATGCCCTCCTACGAGCAATACTTC.